Listed here is a single T cell receptor (beta chain). Its recognized antigen is unknown. There are no base qualities to consult, and no much larger clone falls within one base. Via the germline V gene, CDR1 is SGHTA and CDR2 FQGNSA. The junction carries 12 bases between V and J, which are trimmed by 2 bases and 1 base respectively. Counted from cysteine to phenylalanine, this CDR3 has 15 amino acids. Only the CDR3 part of the read is kept: 45 bases, read in frame from the first base. The cohort comprised hundreds of healthy bone marrow donors. All cohort members were sampled while nominally healthy, although unrecorded immune exposures were likely present. The donor was CMV seropositive and was included in the group of some 290 seropositive cohort members. A peripheral blood sample was provided by each donor, and peripheral blood mononuclear cells were used for TCR beta sequencing. Genomic DNA extraction from the blood cell samples was performed with the Qiagen DNeasy Blood Extraction Kit.

These data originate in a study of cytomegalovirus exposure and HLA in healthy donors (dated by TCRdb to about 2017). Study-level background: According to an earlier analysis of several hundred of the donors, about 179 million T cells yielded some 120 million unique TCR beta sequences and about 280 Gb of sequence data. An early release that covered fewer than 800 HLA-typed donors contained approximately 290 gigabases of sequencing data and 75 million to 100 million unique TCR sequences. The genetic ancestry cluster associated with self-reported Caucasian donors included around four fifths of the 300 to 400 genotyped donors. The study aimed to test whether cataloging public T cell receptors could reveal signatures of past pathogen exposure. The study used immunosequencing to profile the T cell repertoires of about 670 subjects and linked those repertoires to cytomegalovirus serostatus. In addition to the first cohort of 666 subjects, a separate validation cohort of approximately 110 different subjects was used. To predict cytomegalovirus infection status, the study brought together high-throughput TCR immunosequencing, statistical association of individual TCRs with disease status, and machine learning. In a later analysis, previously published TCR beta repertoires from 500 to 750 donors were re-analyzed and high-resolution HLA genotyping was added so that TCR occurrence patterns could be studied. In the later analysis, no new phenotypic data were used to find candidate immune exposures; instead, reliance was placed on TCR beta sequences and their occurrence across donors. An earlier analysis of around 540 of the donors applied high-throughput TCR beta sequencing to assess whether each TCR beta V gene segment acted as functional or pseudogenic. Donor age, sex, ethnicity and CMV serostatus were compiled together with the repertoire data. Genome-wide SNP genotypes for about 55% of the 666 donors were used in a later genetic analysis, which treated that subset as a discovery cohort. Every discovery cohort repertoire had been produced on one sequencing platform. HLA typing covered class I and class II loci at four-digit resolution. The number of typed donors differed by locus: about 620-640 for A, B, C, DRB1 and DQB1; some 500 for DQA1; approximately 600 for DPA1; and roughly 450 for DPB1. Because of strong linkage in the cohort, five DR-DQ haplotypes were treated as single units for association and clustering. Among 398 genotyped donors of the cohort, an average of around 220,000 unique TCR beta nucleotide sequences was sequenced per donor, of which 15% to 20% were non-productive.

Findings and caveats that apply to the study as a whole: A group of highly shared sequence variants was considered likely to be a technical artifact of the sequencing pipeline. The classifier was reported to diagnose cytomegalovirus status with high specificity and sensitivity in both the original and validation cohorts. Because the 87-base-pair reads could not distinguish some IMGT-functional V segments, including TRBV6-2 and TRBV6-3, those segments were excluded. This cohort had only TCR beta chains sequenced, and the lack of alpha or paired-chain data limited which features could be detected. According to the authors, the approach could potentially be generalized to other disease states and immunological phenotypes. According to a later analysis, most CMV-associated TCR beta chains appeared to be HLA-restricted, and the HLA associations seemed to be driven largely by CMV exposure. The earlier analysis of around 600 of the donors excluded 15 to 20 rarely observed V segments, including chromosome 9 orphons, because counts were too low. CMV serostatus was the only immune exposure information available for the cohort. In the study, 164 TCR beta chains were listed as associated with cytomegalovirus. A later genetic analysis reported fewer N-insertions in productive TCRs among donors in an Asian-associated ancestry cluster than the roughly 700-donor mean. In a later analysis, HLA-associated TCR beta chains showed more clonal expansion and lower generation probabilities than non-associated chains that were equally common. In an earlier analysis of over 550 of the donors, most TCR beta V segments were observed in productive rearrangements about 87% or about 30% of the time, broadly matching IMGT annotations. In a later analysis, several top co-occurrence clusters were reported to appear linked to parvovirus B19, influenza, CMV and Epstein-Barr virus. In a later analysis, TCR association rates were found to vary across HLA loci, with the most associated TCRs seen for DRB1 alleles and the fewest for HLA-C alleles. Roughly uniform sequencing depth across donors was assumed in presence/absence analyses, although this assumption may not hold. In a later genetic analysis, a missense DCLRE1C variant was associated with V-gene and J-gene trimming of TCR beta chains, and the association was replicated in an independent cohort. A further reported finding was that TCR beta sequences accurately predicted the HLA-A and HLA-B alleles for most subjects in the first cohort. In vitro tests confirmed that three of the cytomegalovirus-associated TCR beta chains recognize cytomegalovirus antigens. Because HLA typing was unavailable for some donors at each locus, only the typed subset was used in association tests. Linkage disequilibrium might explain the correlated functional status among segregating V segments, but an unknown experimental factor could not be ruled out. Across donors, most TCR sequences were observed very rarely, whereas some public TCRs were present in many individuals. When HLA alleles, especially DR and DQ, strongly co-occurred, TCR associations were difficult to assign to individual alleles. In a later analysis, over 15,000 TCR beta sequences were associated with specific HLA alleles at a false discovery rate of 0.05.

Library creation used the immunoSEQ multiplex PCR assay. A mixture of 60 forward primers for TCR Vbeta segments and 13 reverse primers for TCR Jbeta segments was used in the multiplex PCR. Amplification of the CDR3 region of rearranged TCR beta genes was performed with a multiplex PCR assay on genomic DNA. The Illumina HiSeq System was used to sequence the amplified TCR beta libraries as 87-base-pair reads. Turning to the authors' computational methods: A later analysis counted tens of millions of unique TCR beta chains across the 666 repertoires, and some 11 million of these chains were shared by at least two donors. Raw reads were error-corrected and collapsed into unique sequences by a nearest-neighbor algorithm in which closely related sequences were merged to remove PCR and sequencing errors. V, D and J gene segments were assigned by aligning CDR3 sequences to IMGT reference sequences. Each retained sequence needed at least a six-nucleotide match to both a V gene segment and a J gene segment. Rearrangements were called productive when the CDR3 lacked stop codons and stayed in frame with V and J; all others were non-productive. CDR3 was defined according to IMGT convention as the region running from the second conserved V-encoded cysteine to the conserved J-encoded phenylalanine. The earlier analysis of 587 of the donors excluded any sequence lacking an unambiguous match to a single V gene segment. An earlier analysis of 587 of the donors called V segments functional above 56.7% productive rearrangements and segregating when the between-donor standard deviation exceeded 5%. A statistical classification framework was developed to diagnose cytomegalovirus status using the catalog of TCR beta chain sequences. A later analysis assigned V and J genes by comparing TCR nucleotide sequences with IMGT/GENE-DB human TR gene sequences. A later analysis assigned CDR3 sequences and most-parsimonious VDJ recombination scenarios with the TCRdist pipeline. In a later analysis, each TCR beta chain was defined by its CDR3 amino acid sequence together with its V-gene family, and reads without a unique V-gene family were excluded. As a way to deal with suspected cross-contamination and a sequencing artifact, a later analysis dropped 592 nucleotide sequences that were highly shared and had low generation probability. A later analysis calculated a clonal expansion index for each public chain from normalized within-repertoire ranks of inferred template counts. In a later analysis, generation probabilities were computed with a VDJ recombination model fitted to out-of-frame rearrangements, and the resulting probabilities were checked against IGoR. A later analysis scored TCR-TCR, TCR-HLA and TCR-CMV co-occurrence with hypergeometric tests, applying a repertoire-size bias correction to TCR pairs. To estimate false discovery rates, a later analysis permuted the HLA or CMV assignments 20 times. A later analysis grouped co-occurring TCRs with DBSCAN, adding TCRdist sequence similarity when clustering within HLA-allele-positive subsets. Repertoires with fewer than 30,000 or more than 120,000 public chains, plus five repertoires with anomalous nucleotide sharing, were excluded from co-occurrence clustering. In TCRdb, the immuneACCESS table is reduced to in-frame sequences with V and J assigned. These tables do not hold every clone; where another copy was compared, an unresolved V gene accounts for under half, and the others remain unexplained. The V and J calls and clone size are taken from that table; D and trimming were inferred from the DNA. The sample yields roughly 100,000 clones; less than 80% were counted once. The ten largest make up around 3.9% of the sample.

The sequence came from a man aged 25 to 45 in good health and CMV-seropositive. The sample comprised PBMCs. The rearrangement joined TRBV7-2 to TRBJ2-7, with the D gene uncertain. The CDR3 protein: CASSLNSQASYEQYF. The nucleotide sequence is TGTGCCAGCAGCTTAAATAGTCAGGCGTCCTACGAGCAGTACTTC.